This TCR beta chain emerged from a study of T cells in Graves' hyperthyroidism and ophthalmopathy. Study in general: The blood sample was taken at first diagnosis, before treatment began.

TCR beta CDR3 regions were amplified from RNA transcripts. TCR CDR3 regions were first amplified by RT-PCR with HTBI primers. TCRdb re-derived calls from the multiplex PCR reads in MiXCR, one entry per CDR3 protein. The table includes about 690,000 distinct CDR3 sequences, 15% to 20% detected once. This clonotype was counted between two and nine times. The ends were cut back, 2 bases at V and 2 bases at J, with 4 bases in the middle. The CDR3 covers 12 residues. Germline V gene lookup returns CDR1 MNHNS and CDR2 SASEGT. The specimen was blood. This sequence joins TRBV6-1 and TRBJ2-7; D remains unclear. This receptor was taken from a man aged 50 to 60 with Graves' hyperthyroidism. CDR3: CASSEYAYEQYF. CDR3 coding DNA: TGTGCCAGCAGTGAATATGCCTACGAGCAGTACTTC.